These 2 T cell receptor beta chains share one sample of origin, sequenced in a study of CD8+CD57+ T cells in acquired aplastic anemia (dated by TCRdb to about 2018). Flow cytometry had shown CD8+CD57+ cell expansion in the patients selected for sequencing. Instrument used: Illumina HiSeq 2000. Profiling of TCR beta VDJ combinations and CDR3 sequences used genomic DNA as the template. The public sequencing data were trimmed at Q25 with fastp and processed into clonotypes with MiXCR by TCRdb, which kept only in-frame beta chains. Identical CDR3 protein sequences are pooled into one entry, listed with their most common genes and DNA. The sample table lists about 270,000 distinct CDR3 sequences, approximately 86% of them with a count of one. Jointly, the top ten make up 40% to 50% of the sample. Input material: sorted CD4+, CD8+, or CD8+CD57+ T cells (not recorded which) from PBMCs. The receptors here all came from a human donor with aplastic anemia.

CDR3 region: CASSVERGKSAQYF. The CDR3 DNA is TGTGCCAGCAGCGTAGAGCGGGGAAAAAGCGCGCAGTACTTC. This chain uses TRBV9 with TRBJ2-5, with TRBD2 matching over 7 bases. Germline trimming cut 0 bases from V and 11 bases from J; bases unmatched to any gene: 10. Germline values: CDR1 SGDLS, CDR2 YYNGEE. This CDR3 is built from 14 residues.

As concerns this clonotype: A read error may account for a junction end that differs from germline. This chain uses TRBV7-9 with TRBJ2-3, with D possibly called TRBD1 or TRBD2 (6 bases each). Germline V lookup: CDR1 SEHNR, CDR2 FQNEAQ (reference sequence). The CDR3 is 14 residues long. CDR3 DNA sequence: TGTGCCAGCAGCGTAGAGGGGGGAGCGGAAGATACGCAGTTT. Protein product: CASSVEGGAEDTQF.